This passage covers 22 T cell receptor beta chains from one sample sequenced in a study of neurological immune-mediated disorders. TCRdb used MiXCR to reprocess the 5' RACE reads, holding one entry per CDR3 protein. The table lists more than 40,000 distinct CDR3 sequences, about 13% of them singletons, with approximately 10% in the top ten. Time point here: longitudinal time-point 3. The sample was PBMCs. The receptors originated from a male donor with HTLV-1-associated myelopathy (HAM/TSP).

This clonotype was seen repeatedly, ten times or more. This chain connects TRBV20-1 to TRBJ1-2; the match to TRBD1 covers 7 bases. CDR1 and CDR2 (germline): DFQATT, SNEGSKA (reference sequence). The CDR3 contains 15 residues. V lost 1 base to trimming and J lost 5 bases; unmatched junction nucleotides: 10. The CDR3 protein is CSARAGTEVPYGYTF. For the CDR3, the DNA is TGCAGTGCTAGAGCGGGGACAGAGGTTCCTTATGGCTACACCTTC.

This rearrangement joins TRBV7-9 to TRBJ2-1, with TRBD2 identical over 12 bases. Trimming removed 5 bases from V and 0 bases from J; junction bases left unmatched: 20. The germline V gene has CDR1 SEHNR and CDR2 FQNEAQ (reference sequence). The CDR3 is 22 amino acids. The CDR3 nucleotides are TGTGCCAGCAGCAGCTTAGCCCGACCAGGACTAGCGGGGCGCAGCTCCTACAATGAGCAGTTCTTC. This translates into CASSSLARPGLAGRSSYNEQFF.

Ten or more counts support this clonotype. V and J are TRBV5-1 and TRBJ2-7, with D uncertain. This CDR3 region has 14 residues. Germline CDR1 is SGHRS and CDR2 is YFSETQ. The ends were cut back, 0 bases at V and 6 bases at J, with 13 bases in the middle. The CDR3 here is CASSLVSAHGEQYF. The CDR3 bases are TGCGCCAGCAGCTTGGTGTCAGCCCATGGCGAGCAGTACTTC.

This clonotype appeared a few times. Here the CDR3 reads CASSNPQGHEQYF. The CDR3 DNA sequence: TGTGCCAGCAGTAACCCTCAGGGCCACGAGCAGTACTTC. This chain connects TRBV6-6 to TRBJ2-7, with D perhaps TRBD1 (5 bases). V was clipped by 5 bases and J by 5 bases, with 13 bases between them. CDR1 and CDR2 (germline): MNHNY, SVGAGI (reference sequence). The length of the CDR3 is 13 residues.

This clonotype was observed many times. The CDR3 DNA reads TGTGCCAGCAGTGCCCTTTCTTTTAGCGGGGGCAACACAGATACGCAGTATTTT. This gives the protein CASSALSFSGGNTDTQYF. The chain uses TRBV2 and TRBJ2-3; the match to TRBD2 covers 9 bases. The CDR3 has 18 amino acids. Germline CDR1 is SNHLY and CDR2 is FYNNEI. V dropped 4 bases and J dropped 2; count of bases not matched to a gene: 13. Full variable domain (missing parts from reference TRBV2 and TRBJ2-3): EPEVTQTPSHQVTQMGQEVILRCVPISNHLYFYWYRQILGQKVEFLVSFYNNEISEKSEIFDDQFSVERPDGSNFTLKIRSTKLEDSAMYFCASSALSFSGGNTDTQYFGPGTRLTVL.

The CDR3, as DNA: TGTGCCAGCAGTTTAGCCGACAGGAACTATGGCTACACCTTC. It yields the protein CASSLADRNYGYTF. The chain recombines TRBV12-3 or TRBV12-4 with TRBJ1-2; a weak D match, TRBD1 (6 bases). The CDR3 has 14 amino acids. The V gene lost 0 bases and the J gene lost 2 bases, with 7 bases spanning the gap.

This clonotype was recorded at least ten times. This chain uses TRBV20-1 with TRBJ1-5, with D perhaps TRBD1 (6 bases). This CDR3 has 14 residues. Between the trimmed V and J ends, which lost 2 bases and 3 bases, there was a span of 11 bases. Germline values: CDR1 DFQATT, CDR2 SNEGSKA (reference sequence). DNA of the CDR3: TGCAGTGCTAGATGGGGGGGCTACAATCAGCCCCAGCATTTT. Residues: CSARWGGYNQPQHF.

This clonotype was counted ten times or more. This chain connects TRBV7-2 to TRBJ2-4; D remains unclear. The CDR3 is 13 amino acids. Between the trimmed V and J ends, which lost 5 bases and 2 bases, there was a span of 7 bases. Per germline, CDR1 SGHTA and CDR2 FQGNSA. The CDR3 DNA reads as TGTGCCAGCAGCCCCCCCTCCAAAAACATTCAGTACTTC. Translation: CASSPPSKNIQYF.

This clonotype has at least ten counts. The rearrangement links TRBV7-2 to TRBJ1-2; D remains unclear. From germline, CDR1 is SGHTA and CDR2 FQGNSA. V lost 4 bases, J lost 2 bases, and 8 bases lay in between. The length of the CDR3 is 13 residues. The CDR3 is CASSSGGNYGYTF. The CDR3 DNA sequence: TGTGCCAGCAGCTCAGGCGGGAACTATGGCTACACCTTC.

This clonotype was found many times. The chain carries TRBV7-3 and TRBJ2-6, with TRBD1 as a possible D gene (6 bases). Germline V lookup: CDR1 SGHTA, CDR2 FQGTGA. V dropped 5 bases and J dropped 0 bases, with 17 bases sitting between them. The CDR3 runs to 18 residues. CDR3 loop: CASSPATGTPSGANVLTF. CDR3 nucleotides: TGTGCCAGCAGCCCCGCGACAGGCACTCCCTCTGGGGCCAACGTCCTGACTTTC. Looking up the rest from reference TRBV7-3 and TRBJ2-6 gives the full variable domain: GAGVSQTPSNKVTEKGKYVELRCDPISGHTALYWYRQSLGQGPEFLIYFQGTGAADDSGLPNDRFFAVRPEGSVSTLKIQRTERGDSAVYLCASSPATGTPSGANVLTFGAGSRLTVL.

This clonotype was counted at least ten times. The chain recombines TRBV10-3 with TRBJ2-3; D gene uncertain. V was trimmed by 0 bases and J by 1 base, leaving 5 bases between them. The CDR3 runs 14 residues. Germline values: CDR1 ENHRY, CDR2 SYGVKD. CDR3 in DNA: TGTGCCATCAGTGAGTCATGGGGCACAGATACGCAGTATTTT. Protein sequence: CAISESWGTDTQYF.

This clonotype was observed many times. The chain is built from TRBV5-1 and TRBJ2-1; TRBD2 is a possible D gene (7 bases). The CDR3 length is 14 residues. Germline V gene lookup returns CDR1 SGHRS and CDR2 YFSETQ. V was clipped by 0 bases and J by 5 bases, with 9 bases between them. The CDR3 DNA sequence: TGCGCCAGCAGCTTGGAGGGGGGGGACAATGAGCAGTTCTTC. Its translation: CASSLEGGDNEQFF. The complete variable domain, with remaining parts taken from reference TRBV5-1 and TRBJ2-1, reads KAGVTQTPRYLIKTRGQQVTLSCSPISGHRSVSWYQQTPGQGLQFLFEYFSETQRNKGNFPGRFSGRQFSNSRSEMNVSTLELGDSALYLCASSLEGGDNEQFFGPGTRLTVL.

This clonotype occurred many times. This chain uses TRBV5-6 with TRBJ1-4; tentatively, D is TRBD1 (5 bases). This CDR3 comprises 14 residues. The germline CDR1 and CDR2 sequences are SGHDT and YYEEEE. V was clipped by 4 bases and J by 8 bases, with 15 bases between them. Here the CDR3 DNA reads TGTGCCAGCAGCCCCGGGACTGCCTGGGAAAAACTGTTTTTT. Protein product: CASSPGTAWEKLFF.

This clonotype has at least ten counts. This sequence joins TRBV5-1 and TRBJ1-1, with 8 bases identical to TRBD1. V lost 3 bases to trimming and J lost 5 bases; unmatched junction nucleotides: 6. Germline CDR1 and CDR2: SGHRS and YFSETQ. CDR3 length: 14 amino acids. The CDR3 loop is CASSSSGGGTEAFF. CDR3 DNA: TGCGCCAGCAGCTCCTCAGGGGGCGGGACTGAAGCTTTCTTT. Supplemented by reference TRBV5-1 and TRBJ1-1, the full variable domain reads KAGVTQTPRYLIKTRGQQVTLSCSPISGHRSVSWYQQTPGQGLQFLFEYFSETQRNKGNFPGRFSGRQFSNSRSEMNVSTLELGDSALYLCASSSSGGGTEAFFGQGTRLTVV.

This clonotype was seen many times. This sequence joins TRBV5-1 and TRBJ2-3; no clear D. The length of the CDR3 is 13 residues. The germline V and J ends were trimmed by 5 bases and 0 bases, with 7 bases remaining between them. CDR1 and CDR2 from the germline V gene are SGHRS and YFSETQ. The CDR3, as DNA: TGCGCCAGCAGTTCAGCTAGCACAGATACGCAGTATTTT. This sequence encodes CASSSASTDTQYF.

This clonotype was counted many times. The rearrangement links TRBV5-1 to TRBJ1-2; 7 positions match TRBD1. Germline V gene lookup returns CDR1 SGHRS and CDR2 YFSETQ. V shed 4 bases and J 7 bases; nucleotides not matched to a gene: 7. CDR3 length: 13 amino acids. This chain's CDR3 is CASSKGTDGGYTF. Written as DNA, the CDR3 is TGCGCCAGCAGCAAAGGGACAGATGGTGGCTACACCTTC.

This clonotype was recorded many times. The chain employs TRBV28 and TRBJ2-7; 7 bases map to TRBD2. CDR1 MDHEN and CDR2 SYDVKM come from the germline V gene. The length of the CDR3 is 15 residues. V lost 8 bases, J lost 0 bases, and 10 bases stayed unmatched. Here the CDR3 DNA reads TGTGCCAGCCTCTCACCGGGAGGCAGCTCCTACGAGCAGTACTTC. Translation: CASLSPGGSSYEQYF.

This clonotype was observed many times. This chain links TRBV6-5 with TRBJ1-3, with 9 bases identical to TRBD1. The CDR3 sequence is 15 residues long. Unmatched junction bases numbered 4, after V lost 5 bases and J lost 2 bases. Germline loops: CDR1 MNHEY, CDR2 SVGAGI. The CDR3 reads CASSRDRVPGNTIYF. The DNA for the CDR3 is TGTGCCAGCAGTCGGGACAGGGTACCTGGAAACACCATATATTTT.

This clonotype was seen ten or more times. V usage is TRBV5-4 and J usage is TRBJ2-1; 10 bases map to TRBD2. The CDR3 contains 18 residues. V was pared by 0 bases and J by 1 base, with 7 bases of the junction left unmatched. Germline loops: CDR1 SGHNT, CDR2 YYREEE (reference sequence). CDR3 sequence reads: CASSLARGSGGSYNEQFF. Here the CDR3 DNA reads TGTGCCAGCAGCTTGGCCCGGGGTAGCGGGGGGTCCTACAATGAGCAGTTCTTC.

This clonotype was detected ten times or more. The genes are TRBV21-1 and TRBJ2-7. TRBV21-1 is reported as a pseudogene. The length of the CDR3 is 14 residues. The CDR3 DNA sequence: TGTGCCTTTGTCGCCAAGGCGAGACCTTACGAGCAGTACTTC. It encodes CAFVAKARPYEQYF.

The count of this clonotype is one. One base away lies a much larger clone, so this may be a sequencing read error. CDR3 amino acids: CANRSYRGWDSPLHF. The CDR3 DNA sequence: TGTGCCAACAGATCCTACAGGGGATGGGATTCACCCCTCCACTTT. The rearrangement uses TRBV6-6 and TRBJ1-6; TRBD1 matches at 7 bases. The germline CDR1 and CDR2 sequences are MNHNY and SVGAGI (reference sequence). Unmatched junction bases numbered 14, after V lost 10 bases and J lost 8 bases. The CDR3 covers 15 residues.

The J gene is TRBJ1-4, the V gene TRBV5-1; tentatively, D is TRBD1 (5 bases). This CDR3 contains 17 residues. Germline CDR1 is SGHRS and CDR2 is YFSETQ. The V gene lost 5 bases and the J gene lost 8 bases, with 25 bases spanning the gap. The CDR3 spells CASSREVLDSNYEKLFF. CDR3 coding DNA: TGCGCCAGCAGTAGAGAAGTACTAGACAGTAACTACGAAAAACTGTTTTTT.